This is a list of T cell receptor beta chains from one sample in a study of blood T cell repertoires in COVID-19. Profiled with immunoSEQ multiplex PCR; TCRdb holds only in-frame clones, not every one. The table shows 57,000 or so clones, with approximately 79% occurring only once. Material for sequencing was peripheral blood. These receptors originate from a woman of 80 years or more with active or convalescent COVID-19. CDR3s include the opening cysteine and the closing phenylalanine or tryptophan. A D gene is named only where the DNA matches it firmly. Some rows have no size entry. The others give once, few or many, or a class for an expanded clone.

d_gene	j_gene	v_gene	abundance	CDR3nt	CDR3aa
TRBD1	TRBJ1-1	TRBV12-5	-	TGTGCTAGTGGCACGGGGGGACAGGGCGGGCTCCACACTGAAGCTTTCTTT	CASGTGGQGGLHTEAFF
TRBD1	TRBJ1-2	TRBV6-5	-	TGTGCCACTAACCGGGGACAGAACTATGGCTACACCTTC	CATNRGQNYGYTF
-	TRBJ2-5	TRBV21-1	-	TGTGCCAGCATTGAGGGCCGGGGGGGGGAGACCCAGTACTTC	CASIEGRGGETQYF
-	TRBJ1-1	TRBV6-1	-	TGTGCCAGCAGTTCTTGGACAGCTAAGAACACTGAAGCTTTCTTT	CASSSWTAKNTEAFF
TRBD1	TRBJ2-7	TRBV6-2/TRBV6-3	-	TGTGCCAGCAGTCAGGGGGCGGGCGAGCAGTACTTC	CASSQGAGEQYF
TRBD1	TRBJ2-7	TRBV6-5	few	TGTGCCAGCAGTAGGGACAGGGCCCGCTACGAGCAGTACTTC	CASSRDRARYEQYF
-	TRBJ1-6	TRBV7-9	-	TGTGCCAGCAGCTTTGGGGGCTTGAGTTCACCCCTCCACTTT	CASSFGGLSSPLHF
-	TRBJ1-1	TRBV6-1	-	TGTGCCAGCAGTACGACAGGACGGATGAACACTGAAGCTTTCTTT	CASSTTGRMNTEAFF
TRBD1	TRBJ1-6	TRBV19	-	TGTGCCAGTAACCCTGTAGGGACAGGGGTTATTTCACCCCTCCACTTT	CASNPVGTGVISPLHF
TRBD2	TRBJ2-3	TRBV10-3	-	TGTGCCATCACCAAAGGACTAGCGGGTGGGGAGGATACGCAGTATTTT	CAITKGLAGGEDTQYF
-	TRBJ2-7	TRBV5-1	-	TGCGCCAGCAGCTCGGACCCACAGGGTTCGAACGAGCAGTACTTC	CASSSDPQGSNEQYF
-	TRBJ1-1	TRBV14	few	TGTGCCAGCAGCCTTCTCGAGGGCATGAACACTGAAGCTTTCTTT	CASSLLEGMNTEAFF
TRBD1	TRBJ1-1	TRBV3-1/TRBV3-2	-	TGTGCCAGCAGCCAACCGGACAGGGGGGACACTGAAGCTTTCTTT	CASSQPDRGDTEAFF
TRBD1	TRBJ2-3	TRBV2	-	TGTGCCAGCAGCAGAAAAGGACAGGGGGGTACAGATACGCAGTATTTT	CASSRKGQGGTDTQYF
TRBD1	TRBJ1-4	TRBV5-4	-	TGTGCCAGCAGCTTCCGTCCGGGACAGGGGCGAGAAAAACTGTTTTTT	CASSFRPGQGREKLFF
-	TRBJ1-1	TRBV5-4	-	TGTGCCAGCAGCCAAAGGGGTGCGAACACTGAAGCTTTCTTT	CASSQRGANTEAFF
-	TRBJ1-2	TRBV29-1	-	TGCAGCGTTGCGGGAATTGGGGGGGCTAACTATGGCTACACCTTC	CSVAGIGGANYGYTF
TRBD2	TRBJ2-3	TRBV10-3	-	TGTGCCATCAGTGAGGTGGTTAGCGGGGGGCTCTATACAGATACGCAGTATTTT	CAISEVVSGGLYTDTQYF
TRBD1	TRBJ1-2	TRBV5-4	-	TGTGCCAGCAGCCCAGGGGGGAGCTATGGCTACACCTTC	CASSPGGSYGYTF
TRBD1	TRBJ1-1	TRBV7-2	-	TGTGCCAGCAGCCGTGGGGTAGGGACAGTGAACACTGAAGCTTTCTTT	CASSRGVGTVNTEAFF
-	TRBJ1-1	TRBV19	few	TGTGCCAGTAGTGTTCAGGGTTACACTGAAGCTTTCTTT	CASSVQGYTEAFF
-	TRBJ1-2	TRBV5-6	-	TGTGCCAGCAGCCTCGGACAGCTCAGGAACTATGGCTACACCTTC	CASSLGQLRNYGYTF
-	TRBJ2-7	TRBV11-3	-	TGTGCCAGCAGCCTAGGGGGGGATCTCGACGAGCAGTACTTC	CASSLGGDLDEQYF
-	TRBJ1-1	TRBV10-3	-	TGTGCCATCAGTGAGGAACAGATGAACACTGAAGCTTTCTTT	CAISEEQMNTEAFF
-	TRBJ1-4	TRBV4-1	few	TGCGCCAGCAGCAGTCTAACTGATTTTAAGCTGTTTTTT	CASSSLTDFKLFF
TRBD1	TRBJ1-4	TRBV7-9	once	TGTGCCAGCAGTTCCGGGACAGAGCTAGAAAAACTGTTTTTT	CASSSGTELEKLFF
-	TRBJ1-6	TRBV5-1	-	TGCGCCAGCAGAGCTTCTGTACAGAATAATTCACCCCTCCACTTT	CASRASVQNNSPLHF
TRBD2	TRBJ2-1	TRBV27	once	TGTGCCAGCAGTATAGGGACTAGCTCCGAGCAGTTCTTC	CASSIGTSSEQFF
TRBD1	TRBJ2-5	TRBV10-2	-	TGCGCCAGCAGTGAGCGCAGGGGGGAGACCCAGTACTTC	CASSERRGETQYF
-	TRBJ1-6	TRBV6-4	-	TGTGCCAGCAGTGACACTACCGGGAACTATAATTCACCCCTCCACTTT	CASSDTTGNYNSPLHF
-	TRBJ2-3	TRBV5-1	-	TGCGCCAGCAGCTTGAATATTGGCGGCCCTACCACAGATACGCAGTATTTT	CASSLNIGGPTTDTQYF
-	TRBJ1-2	TRBV27	few	TGTGCCAGCAGCGGACTCTTTGCCCCTAATTATGGCTACACCTTC	CASSGLFAPNYGYTF
TRBD2	TRBJ2-1	TRBV7-9	once	TGTGCCAGCAGCCCGAAGTCCGGGACTAGCGGGGGCGCCCACAATGAGCAGTTCTTC	CASSPKSGTSGGAHNEQFF
-	TRBJ1-4	TRBV7-2	-	TGTGCCGTTAACCAGGGAAATAATGAAAAACTGTTTTTT	CAVNQGNNEKLFF
TRBD1	TRBJ2-2	TRBV2	-	TGTGCCAGCAGACGAGCCGGGACAGGGTTGGAATCCGGGGAGCTGTTTTTT	CASRRAGTGLESGELFF
-	TRBJ1-1	TRBV6-5	-	TGTGCCAGCAGTTACATCAACCTCCTCAGGCACACTGAAGCTTTCTTT	CASSYINLLRHTEAFF
TRBD1	TRBJ1-1	TRBV29-1	-	TGCAGCGTTGAAACAGGGGGGGCTGAAGCTTTCTTT	CSVETGGAEAFF